This T cell receptor beta chain was captured in a study of identical twins. CDR3 length: 11 residues. V dropped 10 bases and J dropped 9; count of bases not matched to a gene: 3. This clonotype was picked up a small number of times. TCRdb called the 5' RACE reads again in MiXCR, with one record for every CDR3 protein. Of about 1.7 million distinct CDR3 sequences listed, about 32% are singletons. The chain has TRBV12-3 or TRBV12-4 and TRBJ1-6; 7 bases match TRBD1. What was sequenced was cord blood. This sequence originates from a newborn girl in good health. This chain's CDR3 is CATGGGSPLHF. CDR3 nucleotide sequence: TGTGCCACAGGGGGGGGTTCACCCCTCCACTTT.